The present T cell receptor beta chain was sequenced within a study of early T cells in non-severe SARS-CoV-2 infection. Looking at the study overall: The chains were unpaired, and the sequenced material was bulk RNA from unsorted whole blood. Broader study findings: Sequences matched to VDJdb favored anti-spike CD8 responses, while private and CD4 specificities were missed.

Each cDNA molecule carried a unique molecular identifier. MiXCR, run by TCRdb on the 5' RACE reads, gives a single entry per CDR3 protein. This table has around 50,000 distinct CDR3 sequences, roughly 13% appearing once. V shed 5 bases and J shed 0 bases, with 11 bases lying between them. CDR3 length equals 14 residues. Germline V gene data show CDR1 as SEHNR and CDR2 as FQNEAQ (reference sequence). The table lists this clonotype with a few counts. Antigen unknown. The chain carries TRBV7-9 and TRBJ2-7, with D perhaps matching TRBD2 (5 bases). Sequencing was done on a sample of whole blood. The origin of this receptor is an adult who was a healthcare worker with PCR-confirmed SARS-CoV-2 infection or an uninfected control (not recorded which). As DNA, the CDR3 is TGTGCCAGCAGCCCACCTAGCATCTCCTACGAGCAGTACTTC. Its protein is CASSPPSISYEQYF. Full variable domain (outside the CDR3, taken from reference TRBV7-9 and TRBJ2-7): DTGVSQNPRHKITKRGQNVTFRCDPISEHNRLYWYRQTLGQGPEFLTYFQNEAQLEKSRLLSDRFSAERPKGSFSTLEIQRTEQGDSAMYLCASSPPSISYEQYFGPGTRLTVT.